The 17 T cell receptor beta chains listed next were all sequenced from one sample in a study of blood T cell repertoires in COVID-19 (dated by TCRdb to 2020 to 2022). Libraries were prepared through the immunoSEQ multiplex PCR assay. What TCRdb holds here is the immuneACCESS table cut down to in-frame rearrangements. Part of the clones is not present; checked against another copy, under half of the missing clones reflect an unresolved V gene, and the others are unexplained. The sample table shows roughly 380,000 clones, and more than 65% are seen once. 0.85% to 1.2% of the sample is in the top ten clones. The material sequenced was peripheral blood. All receptors derive from a human donor with acute or convalescent COVID-19. The donor label of this sample is uncertain.

This sequence joins TRBV18 and TRBJ1-2, with TRBD1 matching over 8 bases. The CDR3 length is 15 residues. J was trimmed by 3 bases and V by 2 bases; bases with no gene match: 5. Germline V gene lookup returns CDR1 KGHSH and CDR2 LQKENI. CDR3 amino acids: CASSPSRGRDYGYTF. CDR3 nucleotides: TGTGCCAGCTCACCAAGCAGGGGGCGGGACTATGGCTACACCTTC.

This clone was counted only a few times. The V gene is TRBV2, the J gene TRBJ1-4; possible D gene TRBD1, 5 bases. The CDR3 runs 13 residues. V lost 4 bases, J lost 8 bases, and 11 bases lay in between. Germline CDR1 and CDR2: SNHLY and FYNNEI. The CDR3 here is CASSGGGGEKLFF. CDR3 coding DNA: TGTGCCAGCAGTGGGGGGGGAGGCGAAAAACTGTTTTTT.

This clone was counted at least ten times. The rearrangement joins TRBV7-2 to TRBJ2-7; tentatively, D is TRBD2 (7 bases). The CDR3 sequence is 18 residues long. CDR1 and CDR2 (germline): SGHTA, FQGNSA. V was pared by 4 bases and J by 1 base, with 23 bases between. The CDR3 bases are TGTGCCAGCAGCTCAACCCCCCCTCGGGGGGCGCGATCCTACGAGCAGTACTTC. Translated: CASSSTPPRGARSYEQYF.

The J gene is TRBJ2-5, the V gene TRBV5-1; 14 nucleotides agree with TRBD2. The length of the CDR3 is 17 residues. Germline trimming cut 2 bases from V and 5 bases from J; bases unmatched to any gene: 8. Germline assignment: CDR1 SGHRS and CDR2 YFSETQ. The DNA of the CDR3 is TGCGCCAGCAGCTTACCGGGACTAGCGGGAGCGGGGGAGACCCAGTACTTC. Its protein is CASSLPGLAGAGETQYF. The full variable domain, rest sourced from reference TRBV5-1 and TRBJ2-5, is KAGVTQTPRYLIKTRGQQVTLSCSPISGHRSVSWYQQTPGQGLQFLFEYFSETQRNKGNFPGRFSGRQFSNSRSEMNVSTLELGDSALYLCASSLPGLAGAGETQYFGPGTRLLVL.

The rearrangement joins TRBV5-1 to TRBJ1-1, with 11 bases that match TRBD1. The CDR3 covers 19 residues. With 3 bases clipped from V and 2 bases from J, the junction kept 15 bases outside the gene matches. CDR1 and CDR2 (germline): SGHRS, YFSETQ. CDR3 region: CASSSPPGQGVQGNTEAFF. CDR3 sequence (DNA): TGCGCCAGCAGCTCGCCGCCGGGACAGGGGGTTCAGGGTAACACTGAAGCTTTCTTT. The full variable domain, rest sourced from reference TRBV5-1 and TRBJ1-1, is KAGVTQTPRYLIKTRGQQVTLSCSPISGHRSVSWYQQTPGQGLQFLFEYFSETQRNKGNFPGRFSGRQFSNSRSEMNVSTLELGDSALYLCASSSPPGQGVQGNTEAFFGQGTRLTVV.

This rearrangement joins TRBV2 to TRBJ1-2, with D possibly being TRBD1 (6 bases). CDR1 is SNHLY, CDR2 FYNNEI, per germline. This CDR3 region has 15 residues. Trimming took 4 bases from V and 8 from J, leaving 20 bases between them. The CDR3 nucleotides read TGTGCCAGCAGTGGGACAGACCCCTCCTCCTACGGCTACACCTTC. Translating it yields CASSGTDPSSYGYTF. Variable domain in full (rest from reference TRBV2 and TRBJ1-2): EPEVTQTPSHQVTQMGQEVILRCVPISNHLYFYWYRQILGQKVEFLVSFYNNEISEKSEIFDDQFSVERPDGSNFTLKIRSTKLEDSAMYFCASSGTDPSSYGYTFGSGTRLTVV.

For this clone: Germline is not matched at one junction end, which may reflect a read error. The V and J genes are TRBV10-2 and TRBJ2-2; 7 bases align to TRBD2. The CDR3 runs to 16 residues. CDR1 is WSHSY, CDR2 SAAADI, per germline. The CDR3 DNA is TGCGCCAGCAGTAAGTCCGGGACTACAAACACCGGGGAGCTGTTTTTT. Translation gives CASSKSGTTNTGELFF.

This rearrangement joins TRBV6-1 to TRBJ1-2, with a weak D call TRBD1 (5 bases). CDR3 length: 13 amino acids. Per the germline V gene, CDR1 is MNHNS and CDR2 is SASEGT. The V end lost 2 bases, the J end lost 1 base, and 5 bases lay between the germline ends. This CDR3 reads CASSEQGNYGYTF. CDR3 DNA sequence: TGTGCCAGCAGTGAACAGGGTAACTATGGCTACACCTTC.

This sequence joins TRBV24-1 and TRBJ2-5; 11 bases align to TRBD2. Germline loops: CDR1 KGHDR, CDR2 SFDVKD. The CDR3 runs to 15 residues. V shed 4 bases, J shed 5 bases, and the junction held 5 bases outside the gene matches. CDR3 region: CATSEGTSGGETQYF. The CDR3 coding sequence is TGTGCCACCAGTGAAGGGACTAGCGGCGGGGAGACCCAGTACTTC.

The rearrangement joins TRBV7-9 to TRBJ1-6; TRBD1 matches 11 bases. The V gene end was trimmed by 5 bases and the J gene end by 8 bases; junction bases not matched to a gene: 5. This CDR3 spans 15 amino acids. Germline assignment: CDR1 SEHNR and CDR2 FQNEAQ (reference sequence). Written as DNA, the CDR3 is TGTGCCAGCAGCGGACTGGACAGGGGGCATTCACCCCTCCACTTT. This translates into CASSGLDRGHSPLHF.

V and J are TRBV4-1 and TRBJ2-2, with 10 bases identical to TRBD2. CDR1 and CDR2 from the germline V gene are MGHRA and YSYEKL. The CDR3 runs to 18 residues. The junction had 12 bases not matched to a gene; V was cut back by 4 bases and J by 4 bases. CDR3 loop: CASSPGQIAGGSTGELFF. The CDR3 coding sequence is TGCGCCAGCAGCCCGGGACAGATAGCGGGAGGCAGCACCGGGGAGCTGTTTTTT.

The CDR3 sequence: CASKETGELFF. The CDR3 DNA reads as TGTGCCAGCAAGGAGACCGGGGAGCTGTTTTTT. The chain links TRBV28 to TRBJ2-2; D gene unclear. This CDR3 region has 11 residues. Trimming left V 7 bases short and J 5 bases short, with 5 bases between. Per germline, CDR1 MDHEN and CDR2 SYDVKM.

The J gene is TRBJ1-4, the V gene TRBV6-5, with a tentative D call TRBD1 (5 bases). The CDR3 has 15 amino acids. Looked up from germline, CDR1 is MNHEY and CDR2 is SVGAGI. The V end was cut by 4 bases, the J end by 7 bases, with 16 bases between. The CDR3 nucleotides are TGTGCCAGCAGTTTCGGGACTACGGCCGCTGAAAAACTGTTTTTT. This codes for CASSFGTTAAEKLFF.

V gene TRBV19 combines with J gene TRBJ1-5; TRBD1 is a possible D gene (6 bases). CDR1 and CDR2 from the germline V gene are LNHDA and SQIVND (reference sequence). Trimming took 2 bases from V and 4 from J, leaving 15 bases between them. This CDR3 is built from 16 residues. The CDR3 region has the DNA TGTGCCAGTAGTATAATCGGGGGGCTGGGAAATCAGCCCCAGCATTTT. As protein: CASSIIGGLGNQPQHF. Using reference TRBV19 and TRBJ1-5 for the parts outside the CDR3, the full variable domain is DGGITQSPKYLFRKEGQNVTLSCEQNLNHDAMYWYRQDPGQGLRLIYYSQIVNDFQKGDIAEGYSVSREKKESFPLTVTSAQKNPTAFYLCASSIIGGLGNQPQHFGDGTRLSIL.

A few counts support this clone. The gene calls are TRBV28 and TRBJ1-5, with D possibly TRBD1 on 6 matching bases. CDR1 and CDR2 (germline): MDHEN, SYDVKM. This CDR3 has 16 residues. V dropped 2 bases and J dropped 6 bases, with 17 bases sitting between them. CDR3 sequence reads: CASSLGGTGFGQPQHF. CDR3 nucleotide sequence: TGTGCCAGCAGTTTAGGGGGCACAGGGTTTGGTCAGCCCCAGCATTTT.

The V call is TRBV21-1, the J call TRBJ1-6; TRBD1, the table's D call, was not compared with the DNA. TRBV21-1 is a pseudogene. CDR3 size: 16 residues. The CDR3 loop reads CASTPPGHNRGSPLHF. In nucleotides, the CDR3 is TGTGCCAGCACCCCTCCGGGACACAATAGAGGTTCACCCCTCCACTTT.

This chain uses TRBV3-1 (or the pseudogene TRBV3-2) with TRBJ2-3, with 8 bases aligning to TRBD2. The V gene's germline CDR1 is LGHDT and CDR2 YNNKEL (reference sequence). The CDR3 is made up of 14 amino acids. Losses at the gene ends were 3 bases for V and 3 bases for J; bases not matched to a gene: 2. CDR3 DNA sequence: TGTGCCAGCAGCCAGGCGGGGGGAACAGATACGCAGTATTTT. It codes for CASSQAGGTDTQYF.